These T cell receptor beta chains were read from a single sample in a study of blood T cell repertoires in COVID-19. Generated by immunoSEQ multiplex PCR, the TCRdb table keeps only in-frame clones and is missing some. This table has 200,000 to 300,000 clones, around nine tenths appearing once. Sequencing used PBMCs or T cells enriched from blood (not recorded which). These receptors originate from a woman under 30 who had recovered from COVID-19. CDR3s include the opening cysteine and the closing phenylalanine or tryptophan. Fields, in order: V gene, clone size, D gene, J gene, CDR3 DNA, CDR3 protein. A D gene is named only where the DNA matches it firmly. Clone size is shown for a subset of rows, as once, few, many or a class of expanded clone.

v_gene: TRBV3-1/TRBV3-2; abundance: NA; d_gene: NA; j_gene: TRBJ1-6; CDR3nt: TGTGCCAGCAGTACTCAGAAAGGGGTTTCACCCCTCCACTTT; CDR3aa: CASSTQKGVSPLHF
v_gene: TRBV30; abundance: NA; d_gene: TRBD1; j_gene: TRBJ2-5; CDR3nt: TGTGCCTGGGAGCAGGGGGTTAAGGAGACCCAGTACTTC; CDR3aa: CAWEQGVKETQYF
v_gene: TRBV12-3/TRBV12-4; abundance: NA; d_gene: TRBD2; j_gene: TRBJ2-5; CDR3nt: TGTGCCAGCAGTAGACTAGCGTCAGAGACCCAGTACTTC; CDR3aa: CASSRLASETQYF
v_gene: TRBV30; abundance: NA; d_gene: TRBD1; j_gene: TRBJ1-6; CDR3nt: TGTGCCTGGAGACAAGGACAGGCCAATTCACCCCTCCACTTT; CDR3aa: CAWRQGQANSPLHF
v_gene: TRBV30; abundance: NA; d_gene: TRBD1; j_gene: TRBJ1-5; CDR3nt: TGTGCCTGGAGGGGACAGGGAGCTAGCAATCAGCCCCAGCATTTT; CDR3aa: CAWRGQGASNQPQHF
v_gene: TRBV2; abundance: many; d_gene: TRBD1; j_gene: TRBJ1-6; CDR3nt: TGTGCCAGCAGCGCCGACAGGGGCTATTCACCCCTCCACTTT; CDR3aa: CASSADRGYSPLHF
v_gene: TRBV7-9; abundance: NA; d_gene: NA; j_gene: TRBJ1-3; CDR3nt: TGTGCCAGCAGTTTACCGACTGGCCGGGGACTCTCTGGAAACACCATATATTTT; CDR3aa: CASSLPTGRGLSGNTIYF
v_gene: TRBV27; abundance: NA; d_gene: TRBD1; j_gene: TRBJ2-4; CDR3nt: TGTGCCAGCAGTTTAGCAGGGGGCCCAGCCAAAAACATTCAGTACTTC; CDR3aa: CASSLAGGPAKNIQYF
v_gene: TRBV30; abundance: NA; d_gene: TRBD2; j_gene: TRBJ2-5; CDR3nt: TGTGCCTGCTCCGCCCCGGGGGGAGCGGGGGGGGCATGGACCCAGTACTTC; CDR3aa: CACSAPGGAGGAWTQYF
v_gene: TRBV25-1; abundance: NA; d_gene: TRBD1; j_gene: TRBJ1-1; CDR3nt: TGTGCCAGCAGTGGGACCCCGGGACAGGGGAACACTGAAGCTTTCTTT; CDR3aa: CASSGTPGQGNTEAFF
v_gene: TRBV20-1; abundance: NA; d_gene: NA; j_gene: TRBJ2-1; CDR3nt: TGCAGTGCTAGTACAGCAGGCCTTGAGCAGTTCTTC; CDR3aa: CSASTAGLEQFF
v_gene: TRBV5-8; abundance: NA; d_gene: NA; j_gene: TRBJ2-1; CDR3nt: TGTGCCAGCAGCTTCTTAGACAATGAGCAGTTCTTC; CDR3aa: CASSFLDNEQFF
v_gene: TRBV2; abundance: NA; d_gene: TRBD2; j_gene: TRBJ2-1; CDR3nt: TGTGCCAGCAGTGATGTGACTAGCGGGAACAATGAGCAGTTCTTC; CDR3aa: CASSDVTSGNNEQFF
v_gene: TRBV7-9; abundance: NA; d_gene: NA; j_gene: TRBJ1-1; CDR3nt: TGTGCCAGCAGCTTAGTTTCGGGGGGGGCCGAAGCTTTCTTT; CDR3aa: CASSLVSGGAEAFF
v_gene: TRBV4-3; abundance: NA; d_gene: NA; j_gene: TRBJ2-7; CDR3nt: TGCGCCAGCAGCCAAGAGGGAGGATCCACCTACGAGCAGTACTTC; CDR3aa: CASSQEGGSTYEQYF
v_gene: TRBV7-2; abundance: NA; d_gene: TRBD1; j_gene: TRBJ2-5; CDR3nt: TGTGCCAGCAGCTTAAATCTTGGGACAGGGAAAGAGACCCAGTACTTC; CDR3aa: CASSLNLGTGKETQYF
v_gene: TRBV28; abundance: NA; d_gene: NA; j_gene: TRBJ2-7; CDR3nt: TGTGCCTGCCGACAGGGAGGATCCTACGAGCAGTACTTC; CDR3aa: CACRQGGSYEQYF
v_gene: TRBV4-3; abundance: NA; d_gene: TRBD2; j_gene: TRBJ2-2; CDR3nt: TGCGCCAGCAGCCAAGATCCGCTAGCGGGGACCACCGGGGAGCTGTTTTTT; CDR3aa: CASSQDPLAGTTGELFF
v_gene: TRBV3-1/TRBV3-2; abundance: NA; d_gene: TRBD2; j_gene: TRBJ2-3; CDR3nt: TGTGCCAGCAGCCAAGAACTAGCGGGATACACAGATACGCAGTATTTT; CDR3aa: CASSQELAGYTDTQYF
v_gene: TRBV7-2; abundance: NA; d_gene: TRBD1; j_gene: TRBJ2-7; CDR3nt: TGTGCCAGCAGCTGGAGGGGGGACAGGGCGGGCGAGCAGTACTTC; CDR3aa: CASSWRGDRAGEQYF
v_gene: TRBV6-2/TRBV6-3; abundance: NA; d_gene: TRBD2; j_gene: TRBJ2-1; CDR3nt: TGTGCCAGCAGTTACCCGCAACTAGCGGGAGCTTTTGAGCAGTTCTTC; CDR3aa: CASSYPQLAGAFEQFF
v_gene: TRBV5-8; abundance: NA; d_gene: NA; j_gene: TRBJ2-1; CDR3nt: TGTGCCAGCAGCTCGGGTGTCAATGAGCAGTTCTTC; CDR3aa: CASSSGVNEQFF
v_gene: TRBV24-1; abundance: once; d_gene: NA; j_gene: TRBJ1-1; CDR3nt: TGTGCCACCAGTGATAGGGGTAACACTGAAGCTTTCTTT; CDR3aa: CATSDRGNTEAFF
v_gene: TRBV7-3; abundance: once; d_gene: NA; j_gene: TRBJ2-7; CDR3nt: TGTGCCAGCAGCTTAGGGCCGACCTCCTACGAGCAGTACTTC; CDR3aa: CASSLGPTSYEQYF
v_gene: TRBV27; abundance: NA; d_gene: NA; j_gene: TRBJ2-5; CDR3nt: TGTGCCAGCTCAACCGGGCCGCTGCCGGGGAGCCAGTACTTC; CDR3aa: CASSTGPLPGSQYF
v_gene: TRBV19; abundance: NA; d_gene: NA; j_gene: TRBJ1-2; CDR3nt: TGTGCCAGTAGAATGGACGGGGGAGGGGACTATGGCTACACCTTC; CDR3aa: CASRMDGGGDYGYTF
v_gene: TRBV19; abundance: NA; d_gene: TRBD1; j_gene: TRBJ2-2; CDR3nt: TGTGCCAGTAGTCGGACAGGGGGCACCGGGGAGCTGTTTTTT; CDR3aa: CASSRTGGTGELFF
v_gene: TRBV11-3; abundance: NA; d_gene: TRBD2; j_gene: TRBJ2-5; CDR3nt: TGTGCCAGCAGCTCCTGGGACTACAGCCTCCAAGAGACCCAGTACTTC; CDR3aa: CASSSWDYSLQETQYF
v_gene: TRBV30; abundance: NA; d_gene: NA; j_gene: TRBJ2-7; CDR3nt: TGTGCCTGGAGTGTTAGGCCAGAGGCCCCCTACGAGCAGTACTTC; CDR3aa: CAWSVRPEAPYEQYF
v_gene: TRBV27; abundance: NA; d_gene: TRBD1; j_gene: TRBJ2-7; CDR3nt: TGTGCCAGCAGTTGGACAGGGGCAGCCTACGAGCAGTACTTC; CDR3aa: CASSWTGAAYEQYF
v_gene: TRBV5-6; abundance: NA; d_gene: TRBD1; j_gene: TRBJ2-5; CDR3nt: TGTGCCAGCAGCCTGACAGGGGATGGGGAGACCCAGTACTTC; CDR3aa: CASSLTGDGETQYF
v_gene: TRBV7-3; abundance: NA; d_gene: NA; j_gene: TRBJ1-1; CDR3nt: TGTGCCAGCAGCCGGAACGGAGGCACTGAAGCTTTCTTT; CDR3aa: CASSRNGGTEAFF
v_gene: TRBV5-1; abundance: NA; d_gene: NA; j_gene: TRBJ1-1; CDR3nt: TGCGCCAGCAGCTTGGTAGGAGGCTCCACTGAAGCTTTCTTT; CDR3aa: CASSLVGGSTEAFF
v_gene: TRBV27; abundance: once; d_gene: TRBD2; j_gene: TRBJ2-3; CDR3nt: TGTGCCAGCAGTTTATTGGGCGGGAGGGCGCCGGGAGATACGCAGTATTTT; CDR3aa: CASSLLGGRAPGDTQYF
v_gene: TRBV7-3; abundance: few; d_gene: NA; j_gene: TRBJ2-5; CDR3nt: TGTGCCAGCAGCCAGCAGGGAGGGGGTCAAGAGACCCAGTACTTC; CDR3aa: CASSQQGGGQETQYF
v_gene: TRBV6-1; abundance: NA; d_gene: TRBD2; j_gene: TRBJ2-1; CDR3nt: TGTGCCAGCAGTGAACATTTCCAGCGGGAGTCTGGTGAGCAGTTCTTC; CDR3aa: CASSEHFQRESGEQFF
v_gene: TRBV4-1; abundance: NA; d_gene: TRBD1; j_gene: TRBJ1-2; CDR3nt: TGCGCCAGCAGCCAGGGACAGGGAGGGTTCTACACCTTC; CDR3aa: CASSQGQGGFYTF
v_gene: TRBV4-2; abundance: NA; d_gene: TRBD2; j_gene: TRBJ2-1; CDR3nt: TGTGCCAGCAGCCGAGCGAGACTAGCGGGGTCTATTCGGAGCTCCTACAATGAGCAGTTCTTC; CDR3aa: CASSRARLAGSIRSSYNEQFF
v_gene: TRBV7-9; abundance: NA; d_gene: NA; j_gene: TRBJ2-1; CDR3nt: TGTGCCAGCAGTTTAGGACGCTTAAGAGGGAATTATTCTAAGCAGTTCTTC; CDR3aa: CASSLGRLRGNYSKQFF
v_gene: TRBV11-3; abundance: NA; d_gene: NA; j_gene: TRBJ2-3; CDR3nt: TGTGCCAGCAGCCCTGGGGCAGGGAGCACAGATACGCAGTATTTT; CDR3aa: CASSPGAGSTDTQYF
v_gene: TRBV5-1; abundance: once; d_gene: TRBD2; j_gene: TRBJ2-3; CDR3nt: TGCGCCAGCAGCTTGGAGGCGGGGGGGCCAGATACGCAGTATTTT; CDR3aa: CASSLEAGGPDTQYF
v_gene: TRBV9; abundance: NA; d_gene: TRBD2; j_gene: TRBJ2-1; CDR3nt: TGTGCCAGCAGCGTAGGGACTAGATACAATGAGCAGTTCTTC; CDR3aa: CASSVGTRYNEQFF
v_gene: TRBV13; abundance: NA; d_gene: TRBD1; j_gene: TRBJ2-7; CDR3nt: TGTGCCAGCAGTAACAGGGGCGCTCCATGCTACGAGCAGTACTTC; CDR3aa: CASSNRGAPCYEQYF
v_gene: TRBV5-1; abundance: NA; d_gene: TRBD1; j_gene: TRBJ2-7; CDR3nt: TGCGCCAGCAGCCGCGACGGGACAGGGGTTTCCTACGAGCAGTACTTC; CDR3aa: CASSRDGTGVSYEQYF
v_gene: TRBV27; abundance: NA; d_gene: TRBD1; j_gene: TRBJ2-3; CDR3nt: TGTGCCAGCAAATCCGGGACAGGGGGCGCAGATACGCAGTATTTT; CDR3aa: CASKSGTGGADTQYF
v_gene: TRBV4-1; abundance: NA; d_gene: NA; j_gene: TRBJ2-1; CDR3nt: TGCGCCAGCAGTCATGAACAGGGAGTTGATGTATACAATGAGCAGTTCTTC; CDR3aa: CASSHEQGVDVYNEQFF
v_gene: TRBV12-3/TRBV12-4; abundance: NA; d_gene: NA; j_gene: TRBJ2-1; CDR3nt: TGTGCCAGCAGCCAAACGGGACATACCCAGTTCTTC; CDR3aa: CASSQTGHTQFF
v_gene: TRBV18; abundance: NA; d_gene: TRBD1; j_gene: TRBJ1-5; CDR3nt: TGTGCCAGCTCCCGGGACAGGGTTCGTCAGCCCCAGCATTTT; CDR3aa: CASSRDRVRQPQHF
v_gene: TRBV10-3; abundance: few; d_gene: NA; j_gene: TRBJ1-1; CDR3nt: TGTGCCATCAGTAATCTCGACGGGGGGACTGAAGCTTTCTTT; CDR3aa: CAISNLDGGTEAFF
v_gene: TRBV10-3; abundance: NA; d_gene: TRBD2; j_gene: TRBJ2-2; CDR3nt: TGTGCCATCAGTTCGCTAGCGGGGGGGAACACCGGGGAGCTGTTTTTT; CDR3aa: CAISSLAGGNTGELFF
v_gene: TRBV7-6; abundance: NA; d_gene: TRBD1; j_gene: TRBJ1-1; CDR3nt: TGTGCCAGCAGCCCTACCCCCGGGACAGAAACCCGGATGAACACTGAAGCTTTCTTT; CDR3aa: CASSPTPGTETRMNTEAFF